The source of this T cell receptor (beta chain) is a study of tissue T cells after allogeneic stem cell transplantation. Study-wide findings and caveats: Blood and spleen captured only part of the tissue TCR repertoire. Across patients, clones rarely overlapped, yet motif clusters were shared tissue-specifically.

Regarding this clone: Antigen specificity is unknown. These gene names are mouse names. The read ends 1 residue shy of where the CDR3 ends; the end is completed using the germline J gene.

The ends lost 3 bases at V and 2 bases at J; junction bases unmatched: 4. The CDR3 length is 15 residues. The germline gives CDR1 NNHDY, CDR2 SYVADS. CDR3 sequences, V/J genes, frequencies and template counts came from survey-depth TCRbeta sequencing. Clones were read by immunoSEQ multiplex PCR, and TCRdb kept only the in-frame ones, dropping some. The sample has 48,000 or so clones; nearly 75% are singletons. The sequenced sample was sorted cells pooled from one or two spleens. This receptor was identified in a pool of C57BL/6 mice in good health. The gene calls are TRBV13-3 and TRBJ1-4, with TRBD1 identical over 7 bases. The sequenced part of the CDR3 DNA is TGTGCCAGCAGTGGACAGGGACAATCCAACGAAAGATTATTT. This sequence encodes CASSGQGQSNERLF. Given in full, the CDR3 is CASSGQGQSNERLFF.